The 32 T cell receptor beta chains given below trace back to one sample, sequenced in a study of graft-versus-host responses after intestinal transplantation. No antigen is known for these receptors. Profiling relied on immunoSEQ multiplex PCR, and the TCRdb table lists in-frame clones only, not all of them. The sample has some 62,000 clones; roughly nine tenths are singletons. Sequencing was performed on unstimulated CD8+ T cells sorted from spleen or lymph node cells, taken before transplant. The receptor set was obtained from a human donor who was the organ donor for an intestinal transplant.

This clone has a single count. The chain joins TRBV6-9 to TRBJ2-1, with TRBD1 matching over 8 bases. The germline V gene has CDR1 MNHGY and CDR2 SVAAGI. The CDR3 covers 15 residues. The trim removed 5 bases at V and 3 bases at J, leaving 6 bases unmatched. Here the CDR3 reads CASSLLGQVYNEQFF. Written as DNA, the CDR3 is TGTGCCAGCAGTCTCCTGGGACAGGTCTACAATGAGCAGTTCTTC.

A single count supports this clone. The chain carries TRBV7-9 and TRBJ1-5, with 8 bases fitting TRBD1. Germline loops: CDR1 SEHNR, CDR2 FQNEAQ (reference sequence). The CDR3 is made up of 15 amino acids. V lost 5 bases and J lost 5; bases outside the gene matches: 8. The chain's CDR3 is CASSADREVHQPQHF. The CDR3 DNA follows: TGTGCCAGCAGCGCGGACAGGGAAGTGCATCAGCCCCAGCATTTT.

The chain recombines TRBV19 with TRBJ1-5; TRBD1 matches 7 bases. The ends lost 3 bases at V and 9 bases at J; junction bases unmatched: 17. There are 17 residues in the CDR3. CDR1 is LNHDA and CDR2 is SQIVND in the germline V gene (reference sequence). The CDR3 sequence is CASSMSQTGRSFWPQHF. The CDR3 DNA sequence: TGTGCCAGTAGTATGTCACAGACAGGGAGGTCCTTCTGGCCCCAGCATTTT.

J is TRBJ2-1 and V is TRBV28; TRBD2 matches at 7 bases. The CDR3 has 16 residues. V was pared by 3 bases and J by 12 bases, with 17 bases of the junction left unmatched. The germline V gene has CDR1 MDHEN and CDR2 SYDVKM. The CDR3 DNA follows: TGTGCCAGCAGTTTTCGGTTTGACGGCTTGGGGGGGGTGCAGTTCTTC. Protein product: CASSFRFDGLGGVQFF.

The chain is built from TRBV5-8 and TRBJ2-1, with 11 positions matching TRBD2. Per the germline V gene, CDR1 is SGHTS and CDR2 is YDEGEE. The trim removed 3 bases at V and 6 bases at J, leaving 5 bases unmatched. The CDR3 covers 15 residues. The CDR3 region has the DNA TGTGCCAGCAGCTATCATAGCGGGAGGGCCAATGAGCAGTTCTTC. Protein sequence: CASSYHSGRANEQFF.

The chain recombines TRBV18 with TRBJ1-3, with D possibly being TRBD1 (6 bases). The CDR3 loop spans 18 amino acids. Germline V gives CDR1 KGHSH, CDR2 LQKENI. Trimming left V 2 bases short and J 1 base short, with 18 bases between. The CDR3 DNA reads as TGTGCCAGCTCACCAAGGTACAACAGGGTCAGTTCTGGAAACACCATATATTTT. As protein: CASSPRYNRVSSGNTIYF.

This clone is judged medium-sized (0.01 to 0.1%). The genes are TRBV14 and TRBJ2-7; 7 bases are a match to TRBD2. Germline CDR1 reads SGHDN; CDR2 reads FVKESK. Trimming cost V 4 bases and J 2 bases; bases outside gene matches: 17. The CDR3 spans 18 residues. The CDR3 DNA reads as TGTGCCAGCAGCCTAGGGGTCCCCGGGGGGACTTCAACCTACGAGCAGTACTTC. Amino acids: CASSLGVPGGTSTYEQYF.

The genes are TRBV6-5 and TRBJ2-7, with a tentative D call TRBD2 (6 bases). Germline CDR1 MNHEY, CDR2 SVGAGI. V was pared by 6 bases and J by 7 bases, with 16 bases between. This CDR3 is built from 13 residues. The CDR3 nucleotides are TGTGCCAGCAGCCCGGGGGTAAGAGGAGAGCAGTACTTC. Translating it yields CASSPGVRGEQYF.

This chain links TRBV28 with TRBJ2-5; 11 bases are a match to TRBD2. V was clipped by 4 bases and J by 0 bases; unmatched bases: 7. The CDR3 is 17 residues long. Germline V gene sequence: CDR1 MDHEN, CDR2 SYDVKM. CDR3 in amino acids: CASSWPGLADYQETQYF. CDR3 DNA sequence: TGTGCCAGCAGTTGGCCGGGACTAGCGGACTACCAAGAGACCCAGTACTTC.

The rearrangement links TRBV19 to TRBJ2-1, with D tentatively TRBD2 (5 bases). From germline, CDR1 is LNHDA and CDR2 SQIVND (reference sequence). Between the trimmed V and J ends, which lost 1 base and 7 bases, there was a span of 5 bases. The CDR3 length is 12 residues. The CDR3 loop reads CASSIGGNEQFF. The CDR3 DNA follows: TGTGCCAGTAGTATAGGAGGGAATGAGCAGTTCTTC.

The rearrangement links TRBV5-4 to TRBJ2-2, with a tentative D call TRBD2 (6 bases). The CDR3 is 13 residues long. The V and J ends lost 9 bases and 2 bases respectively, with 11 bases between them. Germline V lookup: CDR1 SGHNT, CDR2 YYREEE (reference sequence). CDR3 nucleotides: TGTGCCATCTTAGCGGACAACACCGGGGAGCTGTTTTTT. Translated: CAILADNTGELFF. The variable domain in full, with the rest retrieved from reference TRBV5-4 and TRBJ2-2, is ETGVTQSPTHLIKTRGQQVTLRCSSQSGHNTVSWYQQALGQGPQFIFQYYREEENGRGNFPPRFSGLQFPNYSSELNVNALELDDSALYLCAILADNTGELFFGEGSRLTVL.

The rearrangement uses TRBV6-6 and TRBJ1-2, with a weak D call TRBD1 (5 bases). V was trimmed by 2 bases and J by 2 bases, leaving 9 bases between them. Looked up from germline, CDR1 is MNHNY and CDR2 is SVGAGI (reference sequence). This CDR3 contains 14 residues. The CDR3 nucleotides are TGTGCCAGCAGTTACGAGGCAGGGAACTATGGCTACACCTTC. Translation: CASSYEAGNYGYTF.

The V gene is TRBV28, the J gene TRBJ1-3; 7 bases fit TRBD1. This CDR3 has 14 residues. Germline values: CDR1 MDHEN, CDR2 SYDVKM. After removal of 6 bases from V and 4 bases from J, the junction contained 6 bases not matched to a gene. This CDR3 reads CASSLTGDGNTIYF. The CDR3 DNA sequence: TGTGCCAGCAGCCTTACAGGGGACGGAAACACCATATATTTT. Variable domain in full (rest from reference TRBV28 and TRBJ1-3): DVKVTQSSRYLVKRTGEKVFLECVQDMDHENMFWYRQDPGLGLRLIYFSYDVKMKEKGDIPEGYSVSREKKERFSLILESASTNQTSMYLCASSLTGDGNTIYFGEGSWLTVV.

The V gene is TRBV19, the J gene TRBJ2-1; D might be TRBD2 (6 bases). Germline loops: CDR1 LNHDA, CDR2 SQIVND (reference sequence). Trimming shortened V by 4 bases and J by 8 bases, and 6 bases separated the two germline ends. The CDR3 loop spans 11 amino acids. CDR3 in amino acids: CASSRGDEQFF. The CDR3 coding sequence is TGTGCCAGTAGTAGGGGGGATGAGCAGTTCTTC.

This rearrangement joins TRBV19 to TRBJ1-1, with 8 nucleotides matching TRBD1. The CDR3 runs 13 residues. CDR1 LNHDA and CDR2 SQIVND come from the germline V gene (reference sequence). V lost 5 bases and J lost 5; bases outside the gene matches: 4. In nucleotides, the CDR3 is TGTGCCAGTAGTTGGACAGGGAAAACTGAAGCTTTCTTT. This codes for CASSWTGKTEAFF.

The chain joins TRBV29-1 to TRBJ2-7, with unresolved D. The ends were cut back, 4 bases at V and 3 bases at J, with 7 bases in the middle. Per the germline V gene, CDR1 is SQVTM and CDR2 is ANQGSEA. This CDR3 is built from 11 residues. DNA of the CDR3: TGCAGCGTTGTAACTGACTACGAGCAGTACTTC. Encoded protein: CSVVTDYEQYF.

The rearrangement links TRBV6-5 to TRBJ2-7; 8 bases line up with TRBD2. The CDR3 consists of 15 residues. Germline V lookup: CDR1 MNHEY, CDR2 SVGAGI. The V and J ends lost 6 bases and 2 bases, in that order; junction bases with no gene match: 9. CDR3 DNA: TGTGCCAGCAGGTCCCGGGAGGGGATCCCCTACGAGCAGTACTTC. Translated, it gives CASRSREGIPYEQYF.

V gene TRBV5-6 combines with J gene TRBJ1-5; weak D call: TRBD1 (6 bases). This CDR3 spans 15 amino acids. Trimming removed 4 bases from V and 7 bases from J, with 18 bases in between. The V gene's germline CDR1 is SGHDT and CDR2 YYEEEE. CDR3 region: CASSPGAGGRQPQHF. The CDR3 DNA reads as TGTGCCAGCAGCCCGGGGGCGGGGGGGAGGCAGCCCCAGCATTTT.

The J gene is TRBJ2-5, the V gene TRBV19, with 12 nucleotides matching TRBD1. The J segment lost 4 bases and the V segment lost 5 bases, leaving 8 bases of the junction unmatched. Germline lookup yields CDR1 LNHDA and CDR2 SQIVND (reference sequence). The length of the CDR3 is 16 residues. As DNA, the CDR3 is TGTGCCAGTAGTGATGGGGACAGGGGGCACCGAGAGACCCAGTACTTC. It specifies CASSDGDRGHRETQYF.

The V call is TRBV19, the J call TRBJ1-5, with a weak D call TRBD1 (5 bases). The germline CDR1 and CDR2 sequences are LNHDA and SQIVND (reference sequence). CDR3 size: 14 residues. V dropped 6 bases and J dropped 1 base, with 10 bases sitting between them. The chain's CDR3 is CASRGVESNQPQHF. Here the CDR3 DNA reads TGTGCCAGTAGAGGGGTGGAGAGCAATCAGCCCCAGCATTTT.

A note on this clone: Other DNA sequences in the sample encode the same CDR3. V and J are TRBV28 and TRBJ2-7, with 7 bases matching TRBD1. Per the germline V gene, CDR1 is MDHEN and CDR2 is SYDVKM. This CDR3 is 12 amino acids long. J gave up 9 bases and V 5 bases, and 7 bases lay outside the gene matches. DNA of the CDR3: TGTGCCAGCAGTACCACAGGGGTATGGCAGTACTTC. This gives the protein CASSTTGVWQYF.

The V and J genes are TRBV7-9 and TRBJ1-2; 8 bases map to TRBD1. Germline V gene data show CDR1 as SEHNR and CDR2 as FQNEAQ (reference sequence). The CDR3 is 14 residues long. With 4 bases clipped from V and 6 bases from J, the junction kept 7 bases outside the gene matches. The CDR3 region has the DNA TGTGCCAGCAGCTCCGGACAGGGCAGTAATGGCTACACCTTC. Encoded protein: CASSSGQGSNGYTF.

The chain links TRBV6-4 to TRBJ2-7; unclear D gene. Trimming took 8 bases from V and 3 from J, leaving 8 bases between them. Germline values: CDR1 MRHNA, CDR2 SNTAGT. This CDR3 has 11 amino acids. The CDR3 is CASETCYEQYF. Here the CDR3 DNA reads TGTGCCAGCGAGACATGCTACGAGCAGTACTTC.

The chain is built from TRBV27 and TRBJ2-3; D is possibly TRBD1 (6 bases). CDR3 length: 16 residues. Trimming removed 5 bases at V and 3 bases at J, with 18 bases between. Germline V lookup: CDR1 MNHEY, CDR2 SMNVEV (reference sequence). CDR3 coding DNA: TGTGCCAGCAGTCTCAATACGGGACATAAAACAGATACGCAGTATTTT. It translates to CASSLNTGHKTDTQYF.

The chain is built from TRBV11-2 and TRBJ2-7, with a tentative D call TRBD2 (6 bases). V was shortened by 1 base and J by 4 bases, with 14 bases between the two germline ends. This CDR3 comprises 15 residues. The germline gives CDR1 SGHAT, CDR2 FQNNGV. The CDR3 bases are TGTGCCAGCAGCTTAGGGGCGGGAACTCAGTACGAGCAGTACTTC. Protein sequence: CASSLGAGTQYEQYF. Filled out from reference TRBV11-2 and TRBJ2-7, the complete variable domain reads EAGVAQSPRYKIIEKRQSVAFWCNPISGHATLYWYQQILGQGPKLLIQFQNNGVVDDSQLPKDRFSAERLKGVDSTLKIQPAKLEDSAVYLCASSLGAGTQYEQYFGPGTRLTVT.

The CDR3: CASSPELDSSYDTEAFF. The CDR3 bases are TGTGCCAGCAGCCCAGAACTGGACAGTTCTTATGACACTGAAGCTTTCTTT. The chain joins TRBV7-8 to TRBJ1-1; D possibly corresponds to TRBD1 (6 bases). Trimming shortened V by 5 bases and J by 3 bases, and 22 bases separated the two germline ends. This CDR3 is 17 amino acids long. Germline V gives CDR1 SGHVS, CDR2 FQNEAQ.

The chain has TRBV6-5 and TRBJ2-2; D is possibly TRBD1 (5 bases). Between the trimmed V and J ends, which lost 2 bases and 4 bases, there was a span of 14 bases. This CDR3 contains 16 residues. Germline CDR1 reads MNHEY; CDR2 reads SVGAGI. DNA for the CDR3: TGTGCCAGCAGTTACATGGGGCAGGGCATCACCGGGGAGCTGTTTTTT. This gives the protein CASSYMGQGITGELFF.

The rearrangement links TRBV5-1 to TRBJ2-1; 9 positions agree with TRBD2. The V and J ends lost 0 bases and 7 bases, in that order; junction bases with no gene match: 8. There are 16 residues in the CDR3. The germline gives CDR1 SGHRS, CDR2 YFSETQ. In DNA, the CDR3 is TGCGCCAGCAGCTTGGTGGTAGCGGGAGTTTTTAATGAGCAGTTCTTC. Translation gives CASSLVVAGVFNEQFF.

CDR3 residues: CASLTGVGELFF. The CDR3, as DNA: TGTGCCAGCCTCACAGGGGTCGGGGAGCTGTTTTTT. This rearrangement joins TRBV18 to TRBJ2-2; 7 bases line up with TRBD1. Germline values: CDR1 KGHSH, CDR2 LQKENI. V gave up 8 bases and J gave up 7 bases; unmatched junction bases: 4. The CDR3 covers 12 residues.

CDR3 sequence: CASMWGGTEAFF. CDR3 bases: TGTGCCAGCATGTGGGGGGGGACTGAAGCTTTCTTT. The chain has TRBV5-5 and TRBJ1-1, with a tentative D call TRBD1 (5 bases). In germline, CDR1 is SGHKS, CDR2 YYEKEE (reference sequence). The CDR3 length is 12 residues. The V end was cut by 6 bases, the J end by 5 bases, with 11 bases between.

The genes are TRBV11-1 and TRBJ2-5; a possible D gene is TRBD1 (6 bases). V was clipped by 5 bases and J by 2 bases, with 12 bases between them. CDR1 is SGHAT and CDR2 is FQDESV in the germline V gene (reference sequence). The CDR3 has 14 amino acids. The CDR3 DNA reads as TGTGCCAGCAGCGTCCGACAGGAACAAGAGACCCAGTACTTC. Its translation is CASSVRQEQETQYF.

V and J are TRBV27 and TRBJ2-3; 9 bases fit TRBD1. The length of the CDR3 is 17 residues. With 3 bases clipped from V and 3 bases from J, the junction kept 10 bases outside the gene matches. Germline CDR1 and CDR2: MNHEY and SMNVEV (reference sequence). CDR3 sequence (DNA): TGTGCCAGCAGTTTCCCATTAAGGACAGGGGTAACAGATACGCAGTATTTT. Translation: CASSFPLRTGVTDTQYF.